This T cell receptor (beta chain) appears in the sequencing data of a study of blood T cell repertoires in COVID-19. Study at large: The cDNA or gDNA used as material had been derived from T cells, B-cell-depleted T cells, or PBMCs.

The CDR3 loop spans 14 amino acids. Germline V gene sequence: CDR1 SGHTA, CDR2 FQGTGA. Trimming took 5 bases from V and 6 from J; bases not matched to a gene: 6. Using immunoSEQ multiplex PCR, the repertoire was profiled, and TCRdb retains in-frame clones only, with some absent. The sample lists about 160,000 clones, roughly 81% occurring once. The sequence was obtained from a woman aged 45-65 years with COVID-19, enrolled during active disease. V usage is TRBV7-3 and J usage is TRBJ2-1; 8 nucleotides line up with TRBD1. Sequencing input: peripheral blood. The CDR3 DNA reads TGTGCCAGCAGCCGCGGACAGGGAACCAATGAGCAGTTCTTC. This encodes CASSRGQGTNEQFF.